This is a list of T cell receptor beta chains from one sample in a study of shared clonotypes between healthy human individuals. Sequencing was performed with immunoSEQ multiplex PCR; in TCRdb, only in-frame clones are kept and a portion is missing. The repertoire holds 450,000 to 500,000 clones, with about 78% as singletons. Sequencing was carried out using PBMCs. The receptors were sampled from a woman between 40 and 55 years old in good health. Some clones in this sample may be carry-over from other donors' samples. CDR3s include the opening cysteine and the closing phenylalanine or tryptophan. A D gene is named only where the DNA matches it firmly. Clone size, where shown, is once, few, many, or a class for clones that have expanded.

CDR3aa	CDR3nt	d_gene	j_gene	v_gene	abundance
CASSNPGQGAVYGYTF	TGTGCCAGCAGTAATCCGGGACAGGGGGCGGTCTATGGCTACACCTTC	TRBD1	TRBJ1-2	TRBV28	once
CAISESGGGDEQYF	TGTGCCATCAGTGAGTCGGGAGGAGGAGACGAGCAGTACTTC	.	TRBJ2-7	TRBV10-3	.
CASSSPGANVLTF	TGTGCCAGCAGCTCCCCTGGGGCCAACGTCCTGACTTTC	.	TRBJ2-6	TRBV7-2	.
CASSAAGAGNYGYTF	TGTGCCAGCAGTGCGGCAGGGGCTGGGAACTATGGCTACACCTTC	.	TRBJ1-2	TRBV6-1	few
CARSPDFLAGGLSEQYF	TGTGCCAGAAGCCCTGACTTCTTAGCGGGAGGGTTGAGCGAGCAGTACTTC	TRBD2	TRBJ2-7	TRBV5-3	.
CASSFGSGVYEQYF	TGTGCCAGCAGTTTTGGATCGGGCGTCTACGAGCAGTACTTC	.	TRBJ2-7	TRBV27	.
CASSPSGLGSTGELFF	TGTGCCAGCAGCCCCAGCGGACTGGGGAGCACCGGGGAGCTGTTTTTT	.	TRBJ2-2	TRBV11-2	few
CAISESAEGYEQYF	TGTGCCATCAGTGAGTCTGCGGAGGGGTACGAGCAGTACTTC	.	TRBJ2-7	TRBV10-3	.
CASNRQGANYGYTF	TGTGCCAGCAACCGACAGGGGGCAAACTATGGCTACACCTTC	TRBD1	TRBJ1-2	TRBV6-6	.
CASSSLGSHTGELFF	TGCGCCAGCAGCTCCCTGGGGTCCCACACCGGGGAGCTGTTTTTT	.	TRBJ2-2	TRBV5-1	.
CASRPGQGTRRPLGRETQYF	TGTGCCAGCAGGCCGGGACAGGGGACCAGGCGCCCTTTGGGTCGGGAGACCCAGTACTTC	TRBD1	TRBJ2-5	TRBV2	.
CASSQETTSDTEAFF	TGTGCCAGCAGCCAAGAGACAACCTCGGACACTGAAGCTTTCTTT	.	TRBJ1-1	TRBV4-2	few
CASTNRGRGGYTF	TGTGCCAGTACTAACAGGGGAAGAGGCGGCTACACCTTC	TRBD1	TRBJ1-2	TRBV19	few
CATSSPDRGSGNTIYF	TGTGCCACCAGCAGCCCGGACAGGGGTTCTGGAAACACCATATATTTT	TRBD1	TRBJ1-3	TRBV15	.
CASSLVGLVGHEQYF	TGTGCCAGCAGCTTAGTGGGCTTAGTGGGGCACGAGCAGTACTTC	.	TRBJ2-7	TRBV7-2	.
CASSLLPGAIWYGYTF	TGTGCCAGCAGCTTATTACCGGGGGCAATATGGTATGGCTACACCTTC	.	TRBJ1-2	TRBV7-9	.
CSAGQNNEKLFF	TGCAGCGCGGGACAGAATAATGAAAAACTGTTTTTT	TRBD1	TRBJ1-4	TRBV29-1	.
CASTPLSIAGIYNEQFF	TGTGCCAGCACCCCTCTTTCGATAGCGGGTATTTACAATGAGCAGTTCTTC	TRBD2	TRBJ2-1	TRBV28	.
CASSRGLPYEQYF	TGTGCCAGCAGCCGGGGGTTACCCTACGAGCAGTACTTC	.	TRBJ2-7	TRBV11-3	.
CASSYSGRGNEQFF	TGTGCCAGCAGCTACAGCGGGAGAGGCAATGAGCAGTTCTTC	TRBD2	TRBJ2-1	TRBV7-2	.
CASSSPGQGLYEQYF	TGTGCCAGCAGTTCCCCGGGACAGGGGCTGTACGAGCAGTACTTC	TRBD1	TRBJ2-7	TRBV27	.
CASSEPGAGGQVEQFF	TGTGCCAGCAGTGAACCGGGGGCGGGAGGGCAAGTAGAGCAGTTCTTC	TRBD2	TRBJ2-1	TRBV2	.
CATRPFRGSNEKLFF	TGTGCCACCAGACCCTTCAGGGGGTCTAATGAAAAACTGTTTTTT	TRBD1	TRBJ1-4	TRBV19	.
CASSLAGGPYGYTF	TGCGCCAGCAGCTTGGCCGGCGGGCCCTATGGCTACACCTTC	.	TRBJ1-2	TRBV5-1	.
CASSVDWRNTIYF	TGTGCCAGCAGCGTAGACTGGAGAAACACCATATATTTT	.	TRBJ1-3	TRBV9	.
CATSRQYQETQYF	TGTGCCACAAGCCGACAGTACCAAGAGACCCAGTACTTC	.	TRBJ2-5	TRBV15	.
CASSQYDRGSYEQYF	TGCGCCAGCAGCCAATACGACAGGGGGAGCTACGAGCAGTACTTC	TRBD1	TRBJ2-7	TRBV4-1	.
CASSLRRGGIPTNEKLFF	TGCGCCAGCAGCCTCCGGAGGGGGGGCATCCCAACTAATGAAAAACTGTTTTTT	.	TRBJ1-4	TRBV4-1	.
CARRPGAGTFHNEQFF	TGTGCCAGAAGACCAGGCGCCGGGACTTTCCACAATGAGCAGTTCTTC	.	TRBJ2-1	TRBV5-3	.
CASIQRQGVWGNSPLHF	TGTGCCAGCATCCAACGTCAGGGGGTATGGGGAAATTCACCCCTCCACTTT	TRBD1	TRBJ1-6	TRBV2	.
CASSINRDTSSYEQYF	TGTGCCAGCAGCATTAACCGGGACACGAGCTCCTACGAGCAGTACTTC	.	TRBJ2-7	TRBV7-3	.
CASSQYAPDRAPSNTGELFF	TGTGCCAGCAGCCAATACGCGCCGGACAGGGCCCCATCGAACACCGGGGAGCTGTTTTTT	TRBD1	TRBJ2-2	TRBV16	.
CASSLAGQGLNTEAFF	TGCGCCAGCAGCTTGGCTGGACAGGGTTTGAACACTGAAGCTTTCTTT	TRBD1	TRBJ1-1	TRBV5-1	once
CATSRSYSNQPQHF	TGTGCCACCAGCCGCTCTTATAGCAATCAGCCCCAGCATTTT	.	TRBJ1-5	TRBV15	.
CASRPTGGSNQPQHF	TGTGCCAGCAGGCCGACAGGGGGTAGCAATCAGCCCCAGCATTTT	TRBD1	TRBJ1-5	TRBV7-3	.
CASRSSFRDNNQPQHF	TGTGCCAGCAGATCATCTTTCAGGGACAACAATCAGCCCCAGCATTTT	.	TRBJ1-5	TRBV28	once
CAASFGSTDTQYF	TGCGCCGCTTCATTTGGGTCCACAGATACGCAGTATTTT	.	TRBJ2-3	TRBV5-1	.
CAWSALTGVYSYEQYF	TGTGCCTGGAGTGCCTTGACAGGGGTCTACTCCTACGAGCAGTACTTC	TRBD1	TRBJ2-7	TRBV30	few
CASSPQVHNYGYTF	TGTGCCAGCAGCCCCCAGGTGCACAACTATGGCTACACCTTC	.	TRBJ1-2	TRBV2	.
CASTSPALADTIYF	TGTGCCAGCACCTCTCCGGCCCTGGCGGACACCATATATTTT	.	TRBJ1-3	TRBV11-2	.
CAWSAGDPPEAFF	TGTGCCTGGAGCGCAGGGGATCCCCCCGAAGCTTTCTTT	.	TRBJ1-1	TRBV30	many
CASSTERSSYEQYF	TGTGCCAGTAGCACGGAGCGGAGCTCCTACGAGCAGTACTTC	.	TRBJ2-7	TRBV19	few
CASSQGGGGIVHEQYF	TGCGCCAGCAGCCAAGGCGGGGGCGGGATTGTCCACGAGCAGTACTTC	.	TRBJ2-7	TRBV4-3	.
CASALSALRDTDTQYF	TGCGCCAGCGCACTGAGCGCCCTGAGGGACACAGATACGCAGTATTTT	.	TRBJ2-3	TRBV5-1	.
CAISELGGRAGDTQYF	TGTGCCATCAGTGAGCTAGGGGGACGTGCTGGAGATACGCAGTATTTT	.	TRBJ2-3	TRBV10-3	few
CASKEQASSYEQYF	TGTGCCAGTAAAGAACAGGCGAGCTCCTACGAGCAGTACTTC	.	TRBJ2-7	TRBV19	.
CASSLGGSRYNEQFF	TGCGCCAGCAGCTTGGGCGGGAGTCGTTACAATGAGCAGTTCTTC	TRBD2	TRBJ2-1	TRBV5-1	.
CAWSPGHEGEKLFF	TGTGCCTGGAGTCCCGGACATGAGGGTGAAAAACTGTTTTTT	.	TRBJ1-4	TRBV30	.
CASNVQGFQYGYTF	TGTGCCAGCAATGTACAGGGGTTTCAATATGGCTACACCTTC	TRBD1	TRBJ1-2	TRBV28	once
CASETRQGRGYTF	TGTGCCAGCGAGACACGACAGGGAAGAGGCTACACCTTC	TRBD1	TRBJ1-2	TRBV6-1	.
CASSLGTPNTGELFF	TGCGCCAGCAGCTTAGGCACCCCTAACACCGGGGAGCTGTTTTTT	.	TRBJ2-2	TRBV5-1	.
CASRTRVEYNEQFF	TGTGCCAGCCGGACTCGCGTCGAGTACAATGAGCAGTTCTTC	.	TRBJ2-1	TRBV6-1	.
CASSFRAGLKPPEQFF	TGTGCCAGCAGCTTTCGAGCGGGATTGAAGCCCCCTGAGCAGTTCTTC	TRBD2	TRBJ2-1	TRBV11-3	.